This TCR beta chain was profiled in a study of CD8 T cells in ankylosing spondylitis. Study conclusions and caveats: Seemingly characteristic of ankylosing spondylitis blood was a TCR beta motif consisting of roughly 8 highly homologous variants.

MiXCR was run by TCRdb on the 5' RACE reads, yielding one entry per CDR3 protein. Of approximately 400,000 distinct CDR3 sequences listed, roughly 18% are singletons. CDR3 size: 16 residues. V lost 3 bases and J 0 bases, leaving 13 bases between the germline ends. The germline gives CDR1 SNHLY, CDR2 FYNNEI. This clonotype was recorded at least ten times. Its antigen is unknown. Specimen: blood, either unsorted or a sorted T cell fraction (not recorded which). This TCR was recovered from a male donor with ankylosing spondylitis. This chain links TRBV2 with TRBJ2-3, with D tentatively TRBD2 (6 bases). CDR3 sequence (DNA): TGTGCCAGCAGTGAGGGGGACTCTTCTAGCACAGATACGCAGTATTTT. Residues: CASSEGDSSSTDTQYF.